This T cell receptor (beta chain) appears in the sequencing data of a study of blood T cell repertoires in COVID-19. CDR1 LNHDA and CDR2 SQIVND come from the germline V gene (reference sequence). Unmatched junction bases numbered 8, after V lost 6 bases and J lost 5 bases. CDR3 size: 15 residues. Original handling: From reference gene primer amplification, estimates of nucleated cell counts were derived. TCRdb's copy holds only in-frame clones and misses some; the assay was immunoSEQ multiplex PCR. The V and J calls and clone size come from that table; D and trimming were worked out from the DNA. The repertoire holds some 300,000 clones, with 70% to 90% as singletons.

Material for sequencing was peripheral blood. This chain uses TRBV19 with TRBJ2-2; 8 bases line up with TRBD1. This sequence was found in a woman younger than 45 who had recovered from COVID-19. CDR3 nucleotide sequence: TGTGCCAGTAGCCTAGGACAGGGAAGGACCGGGGAGCTGTTTTTT. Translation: CASSLGQGRTGELFF. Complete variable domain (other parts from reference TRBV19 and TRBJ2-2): DGGITQSPKYLFRKEGQNVTLSCEQNLNHDAMYWYRQDPGQGLRLIYYSQIVNDFQKGDIAEGYSVSREKKESFPLTVTSAQKNPTAFYLCASSLGQGRTGELFFGEGSRLTVL.